Listed below are T cell receptor beta chains from one sample, sequenced in a study of Ad26.COV2.S vaccination and SARS-CoV-2 variants. Measured with immunoSEQ multiplex PCR; TCRdb has only the in-frame clones, and not every one. The data hold hundreds of thousands of clones, with 80% to 90% observed a single time. The material was peripheral blood, obtained in a trial of Ad26.COV2.S vaccine versus placebo. The source is a person aged 18-60 years who received the Ad26.COV2.S COVID-19 vaccine or a placebo. The CDR3 runs from the conserved cysteine through the conserved F or W. The order of the fields is V gene, clone size, CDR3 length, D gene, CDR3 protein. D genes are given only for firm matches. For some rows the clone size is stated as once, few or many, or as a class when expanded; others skip it.

V gene: TRBV6-5
clone size: -
CDR3 length: 13
D gene: TRBD1
CDR3 protein: CASSSGQGSEQYF

V gene: TRBV27
clone size: -
CDR3 length: 15
D gene: -
CDR3 protein: CASREWTAGQETQYF

V gene: TRBV7-6
clone size: few
CDR3 length: 15
D gene: -
CDR3 protein: CASSLGGGQYNEQFF

V gene: TRBV7-9
clone size: -
CDR3 length: 15
D gene: -
CDR3 protein: CASSSRDVRNSPLHF

V gene: TRBV7-8
clone size: -
CDR3 length: 12
D gene: -
CDR3 protein: CASGRSYNEQFF

V gene: TRBV18
clone size: -
CDR3 length: 15
D gene: TRBD2
CDR3 protein: CASSPRGGGTDTQYF

V gene: TRBV23-1
clone size: -
CDR3 length: 17
D gene: -
CDR3 protein: CASSQSGGEGLNTEAFF

V gene: TRBV2
clone size: -
CDR3 length: 14
D gene: -
CDR3 protein: CASSEEYQGNGYTF

V gene: TRBV9
clone size: -
CDR3 length: 13
D gene: -
CDR3 protein: CASSVAGFQPQHF

V gene: TRBV13
clone size: once
CDR3 length: 13
D gene: -
CDR3 protein: CASSSYGGYEQYF

V gene: TRBV7-9
clone size: -
CDR3 length: 17
D gene: -
CDR3 protein: CASSLVRQGFSNYGYTF

V gene: TRBV7-2
clone size: -
CDR3 length: 15
D gene: TRBD1
CDR3 protein: CASSFRTGGQETQYF

V gene: TRBV2
clone size: -
CDR3 length: 14
D gene: -
CDR3 protein: CASSEGRSNTEAFF

V gene: TRBV6-2/TRBV6-3
clone size: -
CDR3 length: 17
D gene: -
CDR3 protein: CASTPGQGTYSNQPQHF

V gene: TRBV15
clone size: few
CDR3 length: 16
D gene: -
CDR3 protein: CATRTEGLGSNEKLFF

V gene: TRBV7-9
clone size: -
CDR3 length: 11
D gene: -
CDR3 protein: CASSRGWGYTF

V gene: TRBV7-2
clone size: few
CDR3 length: 14
D gene: TRBD1
CDR3 protein: CASSLDRGNYGYTF

V gene: TRBV10-3
clone size: -
CDR3 length: 12
D gene: TRBD1
CDR3 protein: CAIGQGPVIYTF

V gene: TRBV30
clone size: -
CDR3 length: 14
D gene: -
CDR3 protein: CAWSVLGARGKSVF

V gene: TRBV15
clone size: -
CDR3 length: 14
D gene: -
CDR3 protein: CATSRLQDRYGYTF

V gene: TRBV6-5
clone size: -
CDR3 length: 11
D gene: -
CDR3 protein: CASKGNYGYTF

V gene: TRBV2
clone size: -
CDR3 length: 15
D gene: -
CDR3 protein: CASSRGNGVRETQYF

V gene: TRBV11-2
clone size: -
CDR3 length: 15
D gene: -
CDR3 protein: CASSLGGEGLQPQHF

V gene: TRBV29-1
clone size: -
CDR3 length: 14
D gene: -
CDR3 protein: CSVYLGSAKNIQYF

V gene: TRBV6-5
clone size: few
CDR3 length: 15
D gene: TRBD1
CDR3 protein: CASSYRDRDLYEQYF

V gene: TRBV5-6
clone size: -
CDR3 length: 16
D gene: -
CDR3 protein: CASSFYGGSAFDEQYF

V gene: TRBV18
clone size: -
CDR3 length: 13
D gene: -
CDR3 protein: CASSPWGDYEQYF

V gene: TRBV7-9
clone size: -
CDR3 length: 15
D gene: TRBD2
CDR3 protein: CASSGVTSGGNEQFF

V gene: TRBV13
clone size: -
CDR3 length: 14
D gene: TRBD1
CDR3 protein: CASSFQGGGEKLFF

V gene: TRBV6-1
clone size: -
CDR3 length: 15
D gene: TRBD2
CDR3 protein: CASTGGGPHSYEQYF

V gene: TRBV6-6
clone size: few
CDR3 length: 13
D gene: -
CDR3 protein: CAARGKAGNTIYF

V gene: TRBV19
clone size: -
CDR3 length: 14
D gene: TRBD1
CDR3 protein: CASSPQGTNTEAFF

V gene: TRBV7-2
clone size: -
CDR3 length: 14
D gene: -
CDR3 protein: CASSHKTPLETQYF

V gene: TRBV9
clone size: -
CDR3 length: 14
D gene: -
CDR3 protein: CASSVEAAQETQYF

V gene: TRBV3-1/TRBV3-2
clone size: -
CDR3 length: 15
D gene: -
CDR3 protein: CASSQDTINSYEQYF

V gene: TRBV11-2
clone size: -
CDR3 length: 15
D gene: TRBD1
CDR3 protein: CASSSTSTGGSEQFF

V gene: TRBV10-1
clone size: once
CDR3 length: 15
D gene: -
CDR3 protein: CASSETGISYNEQFF

V gene: TRBV20-1
clone size: -
CDR3 length: 16
D gene: TRBD1
CDR3 protein: CSASRGGQGGDQPQHF

V gene: TRBV19
clone size: -
CDR3 length: 16
D gene: TRBD2
CDR3 protein: CASSMILAGDTGELFF

V gene: TRBV4-3
clone size: -
CDR3 length: 14
D gene: -
CDR3 protein: CASSQVWGGEKLFF

V gene: TRBV6-5
clone size: -
CDR3 length: 13
D gene: TRBD2
CDR3 protein: CASSSLAEETQYF

V gene: TRBV10-3
clone size: -
CDR3 length: 13
D gene: -
CDR3 protein: CAISEVRVHGYTF

V gene: TRBV29-1
clone size: -
CDR3 length: 11
D gene: -
CDR3 protein: CSVRESYGYTF

V gene: TRBV19
clone size: -
CDR3 length: 13
D gene: -
CDR3 protein: CASSIAVTQPQHF

V gene: TRBV7-2
clone size: -
CDR3 length: 17
D gene: TRBD2
CDR3 protein: CASSLTRFVGGTGELFF

V gene: TRBV19
clone size: few
CDR3 length: 14
D gene: TRBD1
CDR3 protein: CASSPQGDGYGYTF

V gene: TRBV5-4
clone size: -
CDR3 length: 17
D gene: -
CDR3 protein: CASSLGPGRNSGNTIYF

V gene: TRBV9
clone size: -
CDR3 length: 15
D gene: TRBD1
CDR3 protein: CASSAPGTGRNIQYF

V gene: TRBV9
clone size: -
CDR3 length: 15
D gene: -
CDR3 protein: CASSSRLGEDYEQYF

V gene: TRBV7-9
clone size: -
CDR3 length: 14
D gene: -
CDR3 protein: CASSLTGSLYGYTF

V gene: TRBV10-3
clone size: -
CDR3 length: 16
D gene: TRBD1
CDR3 protein: CATRNVGQGDNQPQHF

V gene: TRBV21-1
clone size: -
CDR3 length: 15
D gene: -
CDR3 protein: CASSYLAAGTYEQYF

V gene: TRBV18
clone size: once
CDR3 length: 14
D gene: -
CDR3 protein: CASSLDQGTYEQYF

V gene: TRBV19
clone size: -
CDR3 length: 14
D gene: -
CDR3 protein: CASHNREYFYGYTF